This paragraph reports one T cell receptor beta chain. Its antigen is currently unknown. The CDR3 totals 13 residues. The germline V gene has CDR1 SNHLY and CDR2 FYNNEI. Germline trimming cut 3 bases from V and 13 bases from J; bases unmatched to any gene: 7. The PCR made use of 60 Vbeta and 13 Jbeta primers. Under the authors' procedure: Around 12 million of 80 million or so unique TCR beta chains were shared, per a later count. The assay was immunoSEQ multiplex PCR, and TCRdb's table has in-frame clones only and misses some. V, J and clone size reflect that table, while D and trimming were determined from the DNA. Among more than 130,000 clones, 55% to 80% were seen once, and the ten largest hold around an eighth. This specimen comes from a study of cytomegalovirus exposure and HLA in healthy donors. Study results and limitations: The study recorded 164 TCR beta chains that were cytomegalovirus-associated. TCR association rates varied by HLA locus in a later analysis, with DRB1 highest and HLA-C lowest. In vitro testing confirmed three CMV-associated chains as specific for CMV antigens.

The clonotype was recovered from a human donor in good health. The rearrangement joins TRBV2 to TRBJ2-1; 9 positions match TRBD1. Sequenced sample: PBMCs. Written as DNA, the CDR3 is TGTGCCAGCAGTGAGTCCCGGGACAGGGATCAGTTCTTC. Translating it yields CASSESRDRDQFF.